This T cell receptor (beta chain) was sequenced for a study of glioma-infiltrating T cells. TCR alpha and beta CDR3 regions were amplified from RNA using iRepertoire nested multiplex PCR. TCRdb processed the multiplex PCR reads anew with MiXCR; each CDR3 protein has one entry. This table holds about 130,000 distinct CDR3 sequences, around a quarter found once. CDR3 length: 14 residues. Germline V gives CDR1 SEHNR, CDR2 FQNEAQ (reference sequence). The V segment lost 4 bases and the J segment 0 bases; nucleotides outside the gene matches: 2. The rearrangement joins TRBV7-9 to TRBJ1-2, with 7 bases aligning to TRBD1. The sequenced sample consisted of glioma tissue, nonneoplastic brain tissue, or PBMCs (not recorded which). The origin of this receptor is a human donor with low-grade glioma or glioblastoma, undergoing nonglioma brain surgery, or in good health (not recorded which). CDR3 sequence reads: CASSWDSSNYGYTF. In DNA, the CDR3 is TGTGCCAGCAGCTGGGACAGCTCTAACTATGGCTACACCTTC.